Below are 23 T cell receptor beta chains sequenced from a single sample in a study of cytomegalovirus exposure and HLA in healthy donors. PCR used 60 Vbeta primers and 13 Jbeta primers. Sequencing was performed with immunoSEQ multiplex PCR; in TCRdb, only in-frame clones are kept and a portion is missing. The repertoire consists of 160,000 or so clones, with roughly 88% occurring once and the leading ten covering approximately 1.5%. What was sequenced was PBMCs. Every receptor here comes from a woman aged 18-29 years in good health and CMV-seronegative.

This clone came up once. CDR3 residues: CASSPDVGGLTFF. DNA for the CDR3: TGTGCCAGCAGCCCAGACGTCGGGGGGCTAACTTTCTTT. This sequence joins TRBV5-5 and TRBJ1-1; D may be TRBD1 (6 bases). The CDR3 runs to 13 residues. The V end lost 4 bases, the J end lost 12 bases, and 19 bases lay between the germline ends. In germline, CDR1 is SGHKS, CDR2 YYEKEE (reference sequence). Full variable domain (rest looked up from reference TRBV5-5 and TRBJ1-1): DAGVTQSPTHLIKTRGQQVTLRCSPISGHKSVSWYQQVLGQGPQFIFQYYEKEERGRGNFPDRFSARQFPNYSSELNVNALLLGDSALYLCASSPDVGGLTFFGQGTRLTVV.

This rearrangement joins TRBV30 to TRBJ2-5; D remains ambiguous. The CDR3 has 14 residues. In germline, CDR1 is GTSNPN, CDR2 SVGIG (reference sequence). V lost 0 bases to trimming and J lost 7 bases, with 15 bases between them. CDR3 sequence (DNA): TGTGCCTGGAGTGTACGGCGGAAAATTGGGACCCAGTACTTC. Translated: CAWSVRRKIGTQYF.

The rearrangement links TRBV7-3 to TRBJ2-2; maybe TRBD1 (6 bases). The germline CDR1 and CDR2 sequences are SGHTA and FQGTGA. This CDR3 has 16 residues. Trimming pared 5 bases from V and 4 bases from J, leaving 17 bases between. CDR3 sequence (DNA): TGTGCCAGCAGCGAAACCCCCAGGGGACGCACCGGGGAGCTGTTTTTT. This sequence encodes CASSETPRGRTGELFF.

The V gene is TRBV18, the J gene TRBJ1-2; 8 nucleotides agree with TRBD1. The CDR3 loop spans 16 amino acids. Unmatched junction bases numbered 11, after V lost 3 bases and J lost 5 bases. CDR1 is KGHSH and CDR2 is LQKENI in the germline V gene. For the CDR3, the DNA is TGTGCCAGCTCACCTCAGGGGGCGGGCAAAGAGTATGGCTACACCTTC. Protein sequence: CASSPQGAGKEYGYTF.

The chain carries TRBV2 and TRBJ2-3; D not certain. The CDR3 loop spans 12 amino acids. CDR1 is SNHLY and CDR2 is FYNNEI in the germline V gene. V gave up 5 bases and J gave up 0 bases, with 3 bases separating them. DNA for the CDR3: TGTGCCAGCAGTCCTAGCACAGATACGCAGTATTTT. This translates into CASSPSTDTQYF.

The V gene is TRBV28, the J gene TRBJ1-5; D is perhaps TRBD1 (5 bases). The V gene lost 2 bases and the J gene lost 6 bases, with 8 bases spanning the gap. Per the germline V gene, CDR1 is MDHEN and CDR2 is SYDVKM. The CDR3 is 13 amino acids. The CDR3 loop is CASSLVDSQPQHF. The CDR3 nucleotides are TGTGCCAGCAGTTTAGTCGACAGTCAGCCCCAGCATTTT.

This clone was detected once. The chain joins TRBV6-1 to TRBJ1-4; D unresolved. Trimming shortened V by 2 bases and J by 4 bases, and 11 bases separated the two germline ends. Germline loops: CDR1 MNHNS, CDR2 SASEGT. CDR3 length equals 15 residues. The CDR3 here is CASSENGPLNEKLFF. Written as DNA, the CDR3 is TGTGCCAGCAGTGAAAACGGTCCGCTTAATGAAAAACTGTTTTTT.

The gene calls are TRBV4-1 and TRBJ1-1; TRBD1 is a possible D gene (5 bases). Germline assignment: CDR1 MGHRA and CDR2 YSYEKL. CDR3 size: 16 residues. V gave up 3 bases and J gave up 5 bases, with 19 bases separating them. The CDR3 loop reads CASSHASDRAQTEAFF. The CDR3 DNA reads as TGCGCCAGCAGCCACGCCAGTGACAGAGCCCAGACTGAAGCTTTCTTT.

This sequence joins TRBV2 and TRBJ1-5; weak D call: TRBD1 (6 bases). V lost 3 bases, J lost 3 bases, and 9 bases lay in between. The length of the CDR3 is 14 residues. Germline CDR1 is SNHLY and CDR2 is FYNNEI. The CDR3 loop is CASSDRGLNQPQHF. The CDR3 DNA is TGTGCCAGCAGTGACAGGGGCCTCAATCAGCCCCAGCATTTT.

This clone was counted a single time. The V and J genes are TRBV5-8 and TRBJ2-1; TRBD2 matches 8 bases. The CDR3 sequence is 17 residues long. V gave up 2 bases and J gave up 0 bases; unmatched junction bases: 7. Germline V gene data show CDR1 as SGHTS and CDR2 as YDEGEE. The CDR3 region is CASSLLGGGSSYNEQFF. The CDR3 nucleotides read TGTGCCAGCAGCTTACTCGGCGGGGGGAGCTCCTACAATGAGCAGTTCTTC.

The V and J genes are TRBV2 and TRBJ1-3; 9 bases agree with TRBD1. Germline V lookup: CDR1 SNHLY, CDR2 FYNNEI. Germline trimming cut 6 bases from V and 4 bases from J; bases unmatched to any gene: 7. The CDR3 covers 15 residues. CDR3 amino acids: CASRNTGGMGNTIYF. For the CDR3, the DNA is TGTGCCAGCAGGAATACAGGGGGCATGGGAAACACCATATATTTT.

The CDR3 reads CASSDPGGMNTEAFF. In nucleotides, the CDR3 is TGTGCCAGCAGTGACCCGGGGGGCATGAACACTGAAGCTTTCTTT. The chain employs TRBV6-6 and TRBJ1-1; a weak D match, TRBD1 (6 bases). CDR1 and CDR2 from the germline V gene are MNHNY and SVGAGI (reference sequence). CDR3 length equals 15 residues. Between the trimmed V and J ends, which lost 5 bases and 0 bases, there was a span of 13 bases.

In its sample, this clone was seen a few times. One end of the junction does not line up with germline, which may come from a read error. The V gene is TRBV19, the J gene TRBJ2-6; 7 positions agree with TRBD2. The V gene's germline CDR1 is LNHDA and CDR2 SQIVND (reference sequence). The CDR3 length is 16 residues. The CDR3 loop is CASSGSSGSGANGLTF. CDR3 DNA: TGTGCCAGTAGTGGTTCTAGCGGCTCTGGGGCCAACGGCCTGACTTTC.

The rearrangement links TRBV6-1 to TRBJ1-2; D possibly corresponds to TRBD1 (5 bases). V lost 2 bases to trimming and J lost 4 bases, with 20 bases between them. The germline V gene has CDR1 MNHNS and CDR2 SASEGT. This CDR3 has 17 amino acids. CDR3 region: CASSELFSGGGSYGYTF. Here the CDR3 DNA reads TGTGCCAGCAGTGAACTGTTCAGCGGGGGTGGTAGCTATGGCTACACCTTC.

In this sample, this clone turned up once. The chain combines TRBV9 with TRBJ2-1; 9 bases are shared with TRBD2. The V gene end was trimmed by 4 bases and the J gene end by 6 bases; junction bases not matched to a gene: 8. The germline gives CDR1 SGDLS, CDR2 YYNGEE. This CDR3 has 15 amino acids. The CDR3: CASSKRTSVVNEQFF. For the CDR3, the DNA is TGTGCCAGCAGCAAACGGACTAGCGTGGTCAATGAGCAGTTCTTC.

The genes are TRBV4-1 and TRBJ2-7, with 8 bases matching TRBD1. V gave up 4 bases and J gave up 7 bases; unmatched junction bases: 9. The CDR3 contains 14 residues. From germline, CDR1 is MGHRA and CDR2 YSYEKL. CDR3 region: CASSPWTGRREQYF. Here the CDR3 DNA reads TGCGCCAGCAGCCCATGGACAGGGAGAAGGGAGCAGTACTTC.

The chain is built from TRBV4-1 and TRBJ1-1, with TRBD1 as a possible D gene (6 bases). This CDR3 spans 16 amino acids. From germline, CDR1 is MGHRA and CDR2 YSYEKL. Trimming pared 3 bases from V and 0 bases from J, leaving 14 bases between. The CDR3 nucleotides are TGCGCCAGCAGCCAGGGGGTACAGGGTATGAACACTGAAGCTTTCTTT. Its protein product is CASSQGVQGMNTEAFF.

The CDR3 nucleotides read TGTGCCAGCAGCTCACGTGCCGACAGAACCTACGAGCAGTACTTC. Protein sequence: CASSSRADRTYEQYF. V gene TRBV11-2 combines with J gene TRBJ2-7, with D possibly TRBD1 on 5 matching bases. Germline V gives CDR1 SGHAT, CDR2 FQNNGV. The V gene lost 4 bases and the J gene lost 2 bases, with 15 bases spanning the gap. The CDR3 length is 15 residues.

The rearrangement links TRBV11-2 to TRBJ1-2; 7 bases are shared with TRBD1. Trimming took 5 bases from V and 4 from J; bases not matched to a gene: 7. The CDR3 loop spans 14 amino acids. Per germline, CDR1 SGHAT and CDR2 FQNNGV. CDR3 in DNA: TGTGCCAGCAGCCCAGGAGGGACAGCCTATGGCTACACCTTC. Translation gives CASSPGGTAYGYTF.

This clone showed up just a few times. The rearrangement joins TRBV6-5 to TRBJ2-5, with 7 bases identical to TRBD1. The trim removed 0 bases at V and 4 bases at J, leaving 5 bases unmatched. Germline V gene sequence: CDR1 MNHEY, CDR2 SVGAGI. CDR3 length: 15 amino acids. Here the CDR3 reads CASSYSDRLGETQYF. CDR3 bases: TGTGCCAGCAGTTACTCGGACAGGTTGGGAGAGACCCAGTACTTC.

The chain recombines TRBV11-1 with TRBJ1-3, with TRBD1 as a possible D gene (6 bases). V dropped 5 bases and J dropped 0 bases, with 11 bases sitting between them. CDR1 SGHAT and CDR2 FQDESV come from the germline V gene (reference sequence). The CDR3 is 15 amino acids. CDR3 coding DNA: TGTGCCAGCAGCCAAGGACAGAACTCTGGAAACACCATATATTTT. Translated, it gives CASSQGQNSGNTIYF.

The rearrangement links TRBV5-4 to TRBJ1-2; D is perhaps TRBD1 (6 bases). Trimming removed 0 bases from V and 8 bases from J, with 14 bases in between. Looked up from germline, CDR1 is SGHNT and CDR2 is YYREEE (reference sequence). The CDR3 extends over 14 amino acids. CDR3 region: CASSLGLGASGYTF. In DNA form, the CDR3 reads TGTGCCAGCAGCTTGGGGCTGGGGGCGTCCGGCTACACCTTC.

This clone was counted once. This chain links TRBV28 with TRBJ1-2, with a weak D call TRBD1 (6 bases). CDR1 and CDR2 (germline): MDHEN, SYDVKM. The germline V and J ends were trimmed by 6 bases and 4 bases, with 18 bases remaining between them. The CDR3 spans 15 residues. CDR3 region: CASRTPGTTPYGYTF. The CDR3 nucleotides are TGTGCCAGCAGGACACCCGGGACAACGCCCTATGGCTACACCTTC.